This entry is about one T cell receptor (beta chain). The data belong to a study of CD8+CD57+ T cells in acquired aplastic anemia. The wider study: The sorted CD4+ and CD8+ cells yielded an average approximately 3 ug of DNA. Researchers reported that healthy donors averaged approximately 10 million reads for CD4+ cells.

Researchers used genomic DNA as the template to profile TCR beta VDJ and CDR3. TCRdb fed the reads into MiXCR, producing one record per CDR3 protein. The sample carries about 110,000 distinct CDR3 sequences, about half recorded once. The receptor's source is a human donor in good health, serving as a control. The sample was sorted CD4+, CD8+, or CD8+CD57+ T cells (not recorded which) from PBMCs.

The DNA of the CDR3 is TGTGCCAGCAGTTCATACTCAGGAAACACCATATATTTT. Translated, it gives CASSSYSGNTIYF. The rearrangement links TRBV25-1 to TRBJ1-3; D ambiguous. The V gene lost 5 bases and the J gene lost 4 bases, with 9 bases spanning the gap. This CDR3 has 13 residues. In germline, CDR1 is MGHDK, CDR2 SYGVNS.